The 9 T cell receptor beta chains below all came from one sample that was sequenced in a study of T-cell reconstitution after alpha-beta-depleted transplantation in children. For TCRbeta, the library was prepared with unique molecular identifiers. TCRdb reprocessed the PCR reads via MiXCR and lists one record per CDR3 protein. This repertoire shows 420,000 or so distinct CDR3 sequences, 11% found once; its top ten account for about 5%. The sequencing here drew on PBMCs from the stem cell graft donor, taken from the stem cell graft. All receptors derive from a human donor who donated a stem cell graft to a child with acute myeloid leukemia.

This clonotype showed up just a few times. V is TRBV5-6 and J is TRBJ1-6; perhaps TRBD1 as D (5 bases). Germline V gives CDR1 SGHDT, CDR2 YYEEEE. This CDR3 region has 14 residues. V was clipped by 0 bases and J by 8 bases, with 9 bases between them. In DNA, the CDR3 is TGTGCCAGCAGCTTGGACAGGAGGGATTCACCCCTCCACTTT. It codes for CASSLDRRDSPLHF.

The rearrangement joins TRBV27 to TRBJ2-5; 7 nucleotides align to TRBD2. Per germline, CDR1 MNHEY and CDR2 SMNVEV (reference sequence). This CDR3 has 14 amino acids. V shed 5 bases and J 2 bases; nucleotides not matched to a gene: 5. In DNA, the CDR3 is TGTGCCAGCAGTCCTATGGGGGGGCAAGAGACCCAGTACTTC. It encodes CASSPMGGQETQYF.

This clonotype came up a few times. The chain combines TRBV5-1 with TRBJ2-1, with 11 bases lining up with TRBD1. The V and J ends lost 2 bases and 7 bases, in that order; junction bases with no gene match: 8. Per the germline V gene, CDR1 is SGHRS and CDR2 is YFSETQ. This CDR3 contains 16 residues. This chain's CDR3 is CASSLFLDRGLNEQFF. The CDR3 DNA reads TGCGCCAGCAGCTTATTCCTGGACAGGGGGCTTAATGAGCAGTTCTTC.

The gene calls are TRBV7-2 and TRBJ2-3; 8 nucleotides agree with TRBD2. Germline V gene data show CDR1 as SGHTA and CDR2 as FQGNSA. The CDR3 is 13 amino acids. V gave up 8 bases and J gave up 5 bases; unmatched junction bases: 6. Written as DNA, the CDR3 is TGTGCCAGCGGACTAGCATCCATAGATACGCAGTATTTT. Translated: CASGLASIDTQYF.

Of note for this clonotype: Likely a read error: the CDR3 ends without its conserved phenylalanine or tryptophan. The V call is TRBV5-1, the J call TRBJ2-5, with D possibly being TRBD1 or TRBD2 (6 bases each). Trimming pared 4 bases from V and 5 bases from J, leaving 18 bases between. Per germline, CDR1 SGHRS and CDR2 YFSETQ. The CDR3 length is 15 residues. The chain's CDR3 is CASSVEGGEDETQYS. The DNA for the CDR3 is TGCGCCAGCAGCGTGGAGGGGGGCGAAGACGAGACCCAGTACTCC.

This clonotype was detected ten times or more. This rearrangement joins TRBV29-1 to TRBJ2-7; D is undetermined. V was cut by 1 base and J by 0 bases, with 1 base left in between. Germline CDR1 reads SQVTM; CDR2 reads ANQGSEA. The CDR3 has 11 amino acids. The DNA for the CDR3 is TGCAGCGTTGAAGGCTCCTACGAGCAGTACTTC. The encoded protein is CSVEGSYEQYF.

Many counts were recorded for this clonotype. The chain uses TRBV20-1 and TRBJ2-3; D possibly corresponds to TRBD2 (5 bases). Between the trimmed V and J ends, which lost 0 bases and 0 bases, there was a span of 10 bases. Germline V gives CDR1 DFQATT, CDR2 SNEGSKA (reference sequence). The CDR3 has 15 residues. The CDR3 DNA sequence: TGCAGTGCTAGAGATTTACGGGGAAGCACAGATACGCAGTATTTT. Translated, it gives CSARDLRGSTDTQYF.

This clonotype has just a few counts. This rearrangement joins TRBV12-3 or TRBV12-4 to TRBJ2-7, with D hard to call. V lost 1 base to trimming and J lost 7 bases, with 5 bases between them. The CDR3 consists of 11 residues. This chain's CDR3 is CASSLGLEQYF. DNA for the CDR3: TGTGCCAGCAGTTTAGGCCTTGAGCAGTACTTC.

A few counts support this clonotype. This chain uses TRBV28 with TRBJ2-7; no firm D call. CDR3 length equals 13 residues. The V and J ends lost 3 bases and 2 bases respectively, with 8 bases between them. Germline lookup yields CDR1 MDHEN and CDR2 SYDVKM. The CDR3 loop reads CASSFASTYEQYF. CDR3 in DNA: TGTGCCAGCAGTTTCGCCAGTACCTACGAGCAGTACTTC.